This TCR beta chain was recovered during a study of cytomegalovirus exposure and HLA in healthy donors. Across the whole study: Of some 410 genotyped donors, more than 75% grouped in the Caucasian-associated ancestry cluster. Overall study results and limits: Later analysis demonstrated an association between a missense DCLRE1C variant and TCR beta V- and J-gene trimming.

Primers for the PCR totalled 60 Vbeta and 13 Jbeta. Sequencing was performed with immunoSEQ multiplex PCR; in TCRdb, only in-frame clones are kept and a portion is missing. The sample contains some 140,000 clones, less than 80% of which appear only once. Concerning this clone: Antigen unknown.

Between the trimmed V and J ends, which lost 0 bases and 7 bases, there was a span of 9 bases. This CDR3 region has 13 residues. Germline V CDR1 and CDR2: MNHEY, SVGAGI. This TCR derives from a man aged 35-49 years in good health and CMV-seropositive. This rearrangement joins TRBV6-5 to TRBJ1-1; no firm D call. The sample was PBMCs. For the CDR3, the DNA is TGTGCCAGCAGTTACTCGGGCACCCTTGAAGCTTTCTTT. It specifies CASSYSGTLEAFF.